This T cell receptor beta chain derives from a study of shared clonotypes between healthy human individuals. Study-wide background: The study used three CD4 naive, three CD4 memory, two CD8 naive and one CD8 memory plate per donor.

Here immunoSEQ multiplex PCR was the method, and the copy in TCRdb shows in-frame clones only, minus some. The table lists 180,000 or so clones, just under 95% of them singletons. Trimming took off 3 bases at V and 5 bases at J, with 8 bases between the two ends. CDR1 is SGHRS and CDR2 is YFSETQ in the germline V gene. This CDR3 spans 12 amino acids. Memory CD4+ cells were the fraction left after CD45RA+ naive selection. The TCR originated in a woman aged 25-40 years in good health. Sequencing used naive CD4+ T cells sorted from blood. Noted subset: CD45RA+ positively selected. This chain uses TRBV5-1 with TRBJ1-1, with D possibly matching TRBD1 (5 bases). CDR3 bases: TGCGCCAGCAGCTATTCAGGGACTGAAGCTTTCTTT. As protein: CASSYSGTEAFF.